Listed here are 26 T cell receptor beta chains from one sample, sequenced in a study of T-cell reconstitution after alpha-beta-depleted transplantation in children. The TCRbeta library incorporated unique molecular identifiers. MiXCR, run by TCRdb on the PCR reads, gives a single entry per CDR3 protein. Among hundreds of thousands of distinct CDR3 sequences, roughly 8% were seen once, and the ten largest hold under 8%. The sample consisted of PBMCs, mostly from graft donor cells, taken 180 days after TCRalphabeta/CD19-depleted stem cell transplant. These receptors originate from a male patient younger than 18 who had a stem cell transplant for acute lymphoblastic leukemia, so the T cells may come from the graft donor.

Remarks on this clonotype: Since a much larger clone is just one base distant, this may be a read error. The chain combines TRBV10-3 with TRBJ1-4; tentative D call: TRBD1 (5 bases). The CDR3 sequence is 15 residues long. The germline V gene encodes CDR1 ENHRY and CDR2 SYGVKD. Trimming removed 2 bases at V and 7 bases at J, with 14 bases between. The CDR3, as DNA: TGTGCCATCAGTGAGCGGGGGATAGTAGCTGAAAAACTGTTTTTT. Translated: CAISERGIVAEKLFF.

Worth noting for this clonotype: Being one base from a much bigger clone, this may be a read error. The gene calls are TRBV2 and TRBJ2-2; D is uncertain. Trimming removed 2 bases from V and 5 bases from J, with 12 bases in between. The CDR3 is 15 residues long. Looked up from germline, CDR1 is SNHLY and CDR2 is FYNNEI. The CDR3 DNA is TGTGCCAGCAGTGAATTAAGGAGTGGGACCGGGGAGCTGTTTTTT. Protein product: CASSELRSGTGELFF.

This clonotype was picked up many times. The J gene is TRBJ1-5, the V gene TRBV7-6; D gene uncertain. CDR1 is SGHVS and CDR2 is FNYEAQ in the germline V gene. This CDR3 comprises 14 residues. V lost 1 base and J lost 1, with 5 bases in between. This CDR3 is CASSLEASNQPQHF. The CDR3 nucleotides read TGTGCCAGCAGCTTAGAGGCCAGCAATCAGCCCCAGCATTTT.

This clonotype was recorded at least ten times. The chain links TRBV3-1 to TRBJ2-4, with unresolved D. This CDR3 has 13 residues. Trimming stripped 1 base from V and 8 bases from J, with 9 bases between. Germline CDR1 reads LGHDT; CDR2 reads YNNKEL (reference sequence). CDR3 residues: CASSQGATHIQYF. The CDR3, as DNA: TGTGCCAGCAGCCAAGGGGCCACGCACATTCAGTACTTC. The whole variable domain, filled in from reference TRBV3-1 and TRBJ2-4, reads DTAVSQTPKYLVTQMGNDKSIKCEQNLGHDTMYWYKQDSKKFLKIMFSYNNKELIINETVPNRFSPKSPDKAHLNLHINSLELGDSAVYFCASSQGATHIQYFGAGTRLSVL.

This clonotype has at least ten counts. The chain uses TRBV6-5 and TRBJ2-7, with 8 bases that match TRBD1. The CDR3 extends over 14 amino acids. V lost 2 bases, J lost 6 bases, and 6 bases stayed unmatched. The germline V gene has CDR1 MNHEY and CDR2 SVGAGI. CDR3: CASSYGQGAGEQYF. The CDR3 nucleotides read TGTGCCAGCAGTTACGGGCAGGGGGCTGGCGAGCAGTACTTC.

This clonotype has a count of ten or more. The rearrangement uses TRBV7-9 and TRBJ2-3; D is unresolved. CDR3 length: 14 amino acids. Per the germline V gene, CDR1 is SEHNR and CDR2 is FQNEAQ (reference sequence). V was pared by 4 bases and J by 6 bases, with 14 bases between. CDR3 coding DNA: TGTGCCAGCAGCTCAATCCCCGTCGGGGATACGCAGTATTTT. Its protein product is CASSSIPVGDTQYF. Full variable domain (remainder filled in from reference TRBV7-9 and TRBJ2-3): DTGVSQNPRHKITKRGQNVTFRCDPISEHNRLYWYRQTLGQGPEFLTYFQNEAQLEKSRLLSDRFSAERPKGSFSTLEIQRTEQGDSAMYLCASSSIPVGDTQYFGPGTRLTVL.

This clonotype has at least ten counts. CDR3 amino acids: CASRGDRVLSYEQYF. DNA for the CDR3: TGCGCCAGCAGGGGCGACAGAGTCCTCTCCTACGAGCAGTACTTC. The chain joins TRBV10-2 to TRBJ2-7, with a weak D call TRBD1 (5 bases). Germline CDR1 and CDR2: WSHSY and SAAADI. This CDR3 contains 15 residues. V was cut by 6 bases and J by 0 bases, with 15 bases left in between.

This clonotype was picked up many times. This sequence joins TRBV11-2 and TRBJ2-3, with TRBD2 matching 9 bases. J was trimmed by 0 bases and V by 2 bases; bases with no gene match: 9. CDR1 and CDR2 (germline): SGHAT, FQNNGV. The CDR3 extends over 18 amino acids. The CDR3 region has the DNA TGTGCCAGCAGCTTAAACTCCTGGGCGGGAGGGAGCACAGATACGCAGTATTTT. Its protein product is CASSLNSWAGGSTDTQYF. Looking up the rest from reference TRBV11-2 and TRBJ2-3 gives the full variable domain: EAGVAQSPRYKIIEKRQSVAFWCNPISGHATLYWYQQILGQGPKLLIQFQNNGVVDDSQLPKDRFSAERLKGVDSTLKIQPAKLEDSAVYLCASSLNSWAGGSTDTQYFGPGTRLTVL.

This clonotype was seen at least ten times. The J gene is TRBJ1-2, the V gene TRBV27; possible D gene TRBD1, 5 bases. The CDR3 has 15 residues. CDR1 and CDR2 from the germline V gene are MNHEY and SMNVEV (reference sequence). Trimming cost V 6 bases and J 4 bases, with 18 bases left between them. The DNA for the CDR3 is TGTGCCAGCAGAGAGACAGTTTTCTCCTTCTATGGCTACACCTTC. Translation gives CASRETVFSFYGYTF.

This clonotype was counted at least ten times. The V call is TRBV20-1, the J call TRBJ1-1; the match to TRBD1 covers 10 bases. The CDR3 loop spans 14 amino acids. V was clipped by 3 bases and J by 1 base; unmatched bases: 2. In germline, CDR1 is DFQATT, CDR2 SNEGSKA (reference sequence). CDR3 residues: CSARGQGPNTEAFF. For the CDR3, the DNA is TGCAGTGCTAGGGGACAGGGGCCGAACACTGAAGCTTTCTTT.

This clonotype has ten or more counts. This sequence joins TRBV6-5 and TRBJ1-1; the D is unclear. The CDR3 covers 13 residues. CDR1 and CDR2 (germline): MNHEY, SVGAGI. Trimming stripped 2 bases from V and 2 bases from J, with 6 bases between. CDR3 bases: TGTGCCAGCAGTTACCTAAAAAACACTGAAGCTTTCTTT. It translates to CASSYLKNTEAFF.

This clonotype was counted many times. The genes are TRBV28 and TRBJ2-1; 8 bases agree with TRBD1. The trim removed 4 bases at V and 7 bases at J, leaving 6 bases unmatched. Per germline, CDR1 MDHEN and CDR2 SYDVKM. This CDR3 has 14 amino acids. DNA for the CDR3: TGTGCCAGCAGTTCACAGGGGGTTGGGAATGAGCAGTTCTTC. Translated: CASSSQGVGNEQFF.

This clonotype was counted many times. A junction boundary mismatches the germline segment, possibly from a read error. The gene calls are TRBV3-1 and TRBJ2-7, with D possibly being TRBD1 or TRBD2 (5 bases each). Germline-derived CDR1 and CDR2 are LGHDT and YNNKEL (reference sequence). The CDR3 contains 16 residues. The CDR3 DNA is TGTGCCAGCAGCCGGGGCCTCGGGGTATCCGCCTACGAGCATTACTTC. This translates into CASSRGLGVSAYEHYF.

This clonotype was counted at least ten times. This chain connects TRBV7-9 to TRBJ1-2; D is possibly TRBD1 (6 bases). CDR1 and CDR2 from the germline V gene are SEHNR and FQNEAQ (reference sequence). Trimming removed 6 bases from V and 5 bases from J, with 22 bases in between. CDR3 length: 16 amino acids. The CDR3 sequence: CASSPYGGGFDYGYTF. For the CDR3, the DNA is TGTGCCAGCAGTCCCTACGGAGGGGGATTCGATTATGGCTACACCTTC.

This clonotype was recorded many times. The V call is TRBV5-4, the J call TRBJ2-2; D is possibly TRBD2 (6 bases). The CDR3 is 19 residues long. The V end lost 3 bases, the J end lost 4 bases, and 25 bases lay between the germline ends. CDR1 and CDR2 from the germline V gene are SGHNT and YYREEE (reference sequence). The CDR3 DNA reads as TGTGCCAGCAGCTCCCGTTTGGCCGTTTCTAGCGTAGGCACCGGGGAGCTGTTTTTT. It encodes CASSSRLAVSSVGTGELFF.

This clonotype was detected ten times or more. V and J are TRBV5-1 and TRBJ2-5, with D unresolved. CDR3 length: 16 residues. Trimming took off 0 bases at V and 7 bases at J, with 19 bases between the two ends. CDR1 and CDR2 from the germline V gene are SGHRS and YFSETQ. CDR3 amino acids: CASSLAAFASPRTQYF. The CDR3 DNA sequence: TGCGCCAGCAGCTTGGCCGCATTCGCCAGCCCGCGGACCCAGTACTTC.

This clonotype showed up many times. The gene calls are TRBV24-1 and TRBJ1-5, with D uncertain. Trimming shortened V by 8 bases and J by 4 bases, and 11 bases separated the two germline ends. There are 13 residues in the CDR3. Germline CDR1 KGHDR, CDR2 SFDVKD. CDR3 nucleotide sequence: TGTGCCACCAACCCTGGAAGGAATCAGCCCCAGCATTTT. The encoded protein is CATNPGRNQPQHF.

V is TRBV20-1 and J is TRBJ1-2; 7 bases agree with TRBD1. V trimming: 0 bases; J trimming: 8 bases; junction bases outside the gene matches: 24. This CDR3 is 19 amino acids long. The germline CDR1 and CDR2 sequences are DFQATT and SNEGSKA (reference sequence). The chain's CDR3 is CSARDKPVRQGSSRWGYTF. The DNA of the CDR3 is TGCAGTGCTAGAGATAAACCCGTCAGACAGGGAAGTTCTCGTTGGGGCTACACCTTC.

This clonotype was counted at least ten times. The chain has TRBV7-2 and TRBJ2-1; D may correspond to TRBD1 or TRBD2 (6 bases each). Trimming cost V 7 bases and J 2 bases, with 15 bases left between them. Germline V gene data show CDR1 as SGHTA and CDR2 as FQGNSA. The CDR3 is 15 amino acids. The CDR3 region is CASTPMGGPYNEQFF. The CDR3, as DNA: TGTGCCAGCACCCCAATGGGGGGCCCCTACAATGAGCAGTTCTTC.

This clonotype was counted many times. The rearrangement uses TRBV20-1 and TRBJ1-4, with 8 bases aligning to TRBD1. V trimming: 0 bases; J trimming: 6 bases; junction bases outside the gene matches: 3. Germline V lookup: CDR1 DFQATT, CDR2 SNEGSKA (reference sequence). The CDR3 is 14 residues long. The CDR3 bases are TGCAGTGCTAGAGATAACAGGGGGGATGAAAAACTGTTTTTT. Protein: CSARDNRGDEKLFF.

The table lists this clonotype with many counts. The chain employs TRBV7-8 and TRBJ2-1; D unclear. This CDR3 spans 14 amino acids. The germline gives CDR1 SGHVS, CDR2 FQNEAQ. Trimming removed 1 base at V and 9 bases at J, with 13 bases between. CDR3 in DNA: TGTGCCAGCAGCTTAGGTGGTCCCCCAGGTGAGCAGTTCTTC. Encoded protein: CASSLGGPPGEQFF.

This clonotype appeared many times. The V and J genes are TRBV7-2 and TRBJ2-2; the match to TRBD2 covers 9 bases. This CDR3 is 16 amino acids long. V gave up 1 base and J gave up 6 bases; unmatched junction bases: 6. Germline CDR1 and CDR2: SGHTA and FQGNSA. CDR3 in DNA: TGTGCCAGCAGCTTAGTTGCTAGCGGGGCTTCCGGGGAGCTGTTTTTT. This translates into CASSLVASGASGELFF.

The chain joins TRBV14 to TRBJ1-1; D is unresolved. CDR3 length equals 13 residues. V dropped 3 bases and J dropped 8 bases, with 13 bases sitting between them. CDR1 and CDR2 (germline): SGHDN, FVKESK. CDR3 nucleotide sequence: TGTGCCAGCAGCCACCTAAGCACGCGAGAAGCTTTCTTT. This codes for CASSHLSTREAFF.

The gene calls are TRBV7-9 and TRBJ2-7; TRBD1 is a possible D gene (5 bases). This CDR3 is 14 amino acids long. Germline V gene lookup returns CDR1 SEHNR and CDR2 FQNEAQ (reference sequence). Trimming left V 4 bases short and J 3 bases short, with 13 bases between. In nucleotides, the CDR3 is TGTGCCAGCAGCTCCACGACAGCCGGCTACGAGCAGTACTTC. Protein sequence: CASSSTTAGYEQYF.

The sample holds a few counts of this clonotype. The J gene is TRBJ2-2, the V gene TRBV20-1; TRBD2 agrees at 8 bases. The CDR3 covers 18 residues. Germline V CDR1 and CDR2: DFQATT, SNEGSKA (reference sequence). The junction had 13 bases not matched to a gene; V was cut back by 3 bases and J by 1 base. The DNA for the CDR3 is TGCAGTGCTAGTTCGGTACTAGCGGCACTAGGGAACACCGGGGAGCTGTTTTTT. It codes for CSASSVLAALGNTGELFF.

In this sample, this clonotype turned up many times. The V and J genes are TRBV4-3 and TRBJ2-7; perhaps D is TRBD1 or TRBD2 (6 bases each). V was clipped by 0 bases and J by 2 bases, with 11 bases between them. The CDR3 length is 15 residues. Germline CDR1 is LGHNA and CDR2 is YSLEER. The CDR3 DNA is TGCGCCAGCAGCCAAGAATGGGGGGCCCCCTACGAGCAGTACTTC. Translated: CASSQEWGAPYEQYF.